Presented here are 22 T cell receptor beta chains from one specimen sequenced in a study of shared clonotypes between healthy human individuals (dated by TCRdb to about 2020). The method was the immunoSEQ multiplex PCR assay. In TCRdb, the immuneACCESS table is reduced to in-frame sequences with V and J assigned. These tables do not hold every clone; where another copy was compared, an unresolved V gene accounts for under half, and the others remain unexplained. The sample table holds about 600,000 clones, of which less than 98% were seen once. The ten most abundant clones make up around 0.06% of the sample. What was sequenced was naive CD4+ T cells sorted from blood. Explained via the paper, the cell subset or site label denotes: CD45RA+ positively selected. These receptors came from a woman aged 25 to 45 in good health.

This chain uses TRBV4-2 with TRBJ2-3; TRBD1 aligns across 9 bases. The germline gives CDR1 LGHNA, CDR2 YNFKEQ. V dropped 4 bases and J dropped 4; count of bases not matched to a gene: 18. The CDR3 totals 19 residues. CDR3 protein: CASSRELISGQGVPDTQYF. The DNA for the CDR3 is TGTGCCAGCAGCCGAGAACTCATCTCGGGACAGGGTGTCCCAGATACGCAGTATTTT.

The J gene is TRBJ1-3, the V gene TRBV5-6, with D tentatively TRBD1 (5 bases). Germline loops: CDR1 SGHDT, CDR2 YYEEEE. This CDR3 has 15 amino acids. The V end lost 1 base, the J end lost 4 bases, and 12 bases lay between the germline ends. CDR3 DNA: TGTGCCAGCAGCTTGCGGGGACCCCTCGGAAACACCATATATTTT. It codes for CASSLRGPLGNTIYF. Filled out from reference TRBV5-6 and TRBJ1-3, the complete variable domain reads DAGVTQSPTHLIKTRGQQVTLRCSPKSGHDTVSWYQQALGQGPQFIFQYYEEEERQRGNFPDRFSGHQFPNYSSELNVNALLLGDSALYLCASSLRGPLGNTIYFGEGSWLTVV.

The V call is TRBV7-9, the J call TRBJ2-3, with TRBD2 matching over 8 bases. The J segment lost 2 bases and the V segment lost 1 base, leaving 8 bases of the junction unmatched. CDR1 and CDR2 (germline): SEHNR, FQNEAQ (reference sequence). The CDR3 loop spans 17 amino acids. The CDR3 is CASSLVGSGGVTDTQYF. The CDR3 DNA reads as TGTGCCAGCAGCTTAGTCGGGTCGGGAGGGGTCACAGATACGCAGTATTTT.

The V and J genes are TRBV7-1 and TRBJ1-1, with D possibly TRBD1 on 5 matching bases. TRBV7-1 is filed as an ORF, its function uncertain. The germline V and J ends were trimmed by 5 bases and 5 bases, with 18 bases remaining between them. The CDR3 spans 15 residues. The CDR3 reads CASSIHPLGGTEAFF. The CDR3 DNA is TGTGCCAGCAGCATACACCCGCTCGGGGGGACTGAAGCTTTCTTT.

Written as DNA, the CDR3 is TGTGCCAGCAGTGAAGAAGCTCTTCTAGCCAAAAACATTCAGTACTTC. This codes for CASSEEALLAKNIQYF. J is TRBJ2-4 and V is TRBV2, with unresolved D. In germline, CDR1 is SNHLY, CDR2 FYNNEI. V lost 1 base and J lost 0, with 10 bases in between. There are 16 residues in the CDR3.

The genes are TRBV5-1 and TRBJ2-7; the match to TRBD2 covers 13 bases. Germline lookup yields CDR1 SGHRS and CDR2 YFSETQ. The CDR3 runs to 15 residues. V trimming: 4 bases; J trimming: 6 bases; junction bases outside the gene matches: 7. The DNA of the CDR3 is TGCGCCAGCAGCACTCGACTAGCGGGAGGAGTCGAGCAGTACTTC. The encoded protein is CASSTRLAGGVEQYF.

The chain employs TRBV5-1 and TRBJ1-2; 9 bases line up with TRBD1. Germline lookup yields CDR1 SGHRS and CDR2 YFSETQ. CDR3 length: 14 amino acids. V dropped 0 bases and J dropped 8; count of bases not matched to a gene: 5. For the CDR3, the DNA is TGCGCCAGCAGCTTGGCCGGGACAGGGCGAGGCTACACCTTC. Translation: CASSLAGTGRGYTF.

The chain employs TRBV18 and TRBJ2-1; 10 nucleotides line up with TRBD2. The CDR3 length is 18 residues. V was pared by 2 bases and J by 5 bases, with 12 bases of the junction left unmatched. Germline V gene lookup returns CDR1 KGHSH and CDR2 LQKENI. CDR3 in DNA: TGTGCCAGCTCACCATTCCTGAAGCGGGAGGGCCTAGACAATGAGCAGTTCTTC. It specifies CASSPFLKREGLDNEQFF.

This rearrangement joins TRBV11-3 to TRBJ2-3; no definite D call. There are 13 residues in the CDR3. Trimming left V 5 bases short and J 6 bases short, with 12 bases between. Germline CDR1 and CDR2: SGHNT and YENEEA. In DNA form, the CDR3 reads TGTGCCAGCAGCCCAAGTATGTGGGATACGCAGTATTTT. It encodes CASSPSMWDTQYF.

CDR3 protein: CASSLAGGEYEQYF. The DNA of the CDR3 is TGTGCCAGCAGTTTAGCCGGGGGGGAGTACGAGCAGTACTTC. The chain employs TRBV28 and TRBJ2-7; 8 bases agree with TRBD2. Germline trimming cut 2 bases from V and 4 bases from J; bases unmatched to any gene: 4. In germline, CDR1 is MDHEN, CDR2 SYDVKM. This CDR3 is 14 amino acids long.

The chain is built from TRBV6-5 and TRBJ2-2; perhaps D is TRBD1 or TRBD2 (5 bases each). Trimming shortened V by 5 bases and J by 6 bases, and 16 bases separated the two germline ends. Germline loops: CDR1 MNHEY, CDR2 SVGAGI. There are 15 residues in the CDR3. CDR3 bases: TGTGCCAGCAGTCCGGGACGCCTAAACGCCGGGGAGCTGTTTTTT. Its translation is CASSPGRLNAGELFF.

V is TRBV4-1 and J is TRBJ2-3, with a tentative D call TRBD1 (6 bases). The germline V and J ends were trimmed by 1 base and 3 bases, with 14 bases remaining between them. Germline V gene lookup returns CDR1 MGHRA and CDR2 YSYEKL. This CDR3 contains 16 residues. CDR3 in DNA: TGCGCCAGCAGCCAAGGGACAGCCCGAGGGACAGATACGCAGTATTTT. This sequence encodes CASSQGTARGTDTQYF.

The chain joins TRBV29-1 to TRBJ2-2; possibly TRBD2 for D (6 bases). CDR3 length: 15 amino acids. Germline CDR1 is SQVTM and CDR2 is ANQGSEA. V shed 4 bases and J shed 4 bases, with 16 bases lying between them. In DNA, the CDR3 is TGCAGCGTTGGTAAAGCGGGCGTAAGCACCGGGGAGCTGTTTTTT. Amino acid sequence: CSVGKAGVSTGELFF.

This rearrangement joins TRBV28 to TRBJ2-6; D uncertain. CDR3 size: 15 residues. Germline CDR1 reads MDHEN; CDR2 reads SYDVKM. Between the trimmed V and J ends, which lost 4 bases and 0 bases, there was a span of 7 bases. The CDR3 nucleotides read TGTGCCAGCAGTTCCCCTCCCTCTGGGGCCAACGTCCTGACTTTC. This sequence encodes CASSSPPSGANVLTF.

J is TRBJ1-4 and V is TRBV6-6; D is unresolved. CDR1 is MNHNY and CDR2 is SVGAGI in the germline V gene (reference sequence). Trimming took 2 bases from V and 0 from J, leaving 7 bases between them. The CDR3 is 15 residues long. The DNA for the CDR3 is TGTGCCAGCAGTTACAGGCATGCAACTAATGAAAAACTGTTTTTT. Translating it yields CASSYRHATNEKLFF.

The chain couples TRBV28 to TRBJ1-5; TRBD1 agrees at 11 bases. J was trimmed by 0 bases and V by 3 bases; bases with no gene match: 10. CDR1 is MDHEN and CDR2 is SYDVKM in the germline V gene. CDR3 length: 19 residues. The DNA of the CDR3 is TGTGCCAGCAGTTTCTCTTCTCGGACAGGGGGCTATAGCAATCAGCCCCAGCATTTT. Translated: CASSFSSRTGGYSNQPQHF.

The J gene is TRBJ2-7, the V gene TRBV6-1; D is unclear. V gave up 6 bases and J gave up 4 bases, with 7 bases separating them. The germline V gene encodes CDR1 MNHNS and CDR2 SASEGT. The CDR3 has 11 residues. The DNA of the CDR3 is TGTGCCAGCAGCCAGCCGTACGAGCAGTACTTC. Translating it yields CASSQPYEQYF.

V and J are TRBV28 and TRBJ2-1, with D uncertain. This CDR3 spans 15 amino acids. V was pared by 8 bases and J by 1 base, with 15 bases between. Germline CDR1 is MDHEN and CDR2 is SYDVKM. In nucleotides, the CDR3 is TGTGCCAGCCTAGACCGGGCGAAATCCTACAATGAGCAGTTCTTC. This encodes CASLDRAKSYNEQFF.

This chain connects TRBV28 to TRBJ2-5, with 8 bases lining up with TRBD1. The DNA matches TRBJ2-7 better at its end, which makes the J call doubtful. This CDR3 comprises 15 residues. Germline lookup yields CDR1 MDHEN and CDR2 SYDVKM. Written as DNA, the CDR3 is TGTGCCAGCAGTTACCGGGGGACAGGTGGGTACGAGCAGTACTTC. Amino acid sequence: CASSYRGTGGYEQYF.

The genes are TRBV28 and TRBJ2-1, with a weak D call TRBD2 (7 bases). Trimming took 8 bases from V and 8 from J, leaving 25 bases between them. CDR1 is MDHEN, CDR2 SYDVKM, per germline. The CDR3 has 16 residues. The CDR3 protein is CASDNPRGRGPDEQFF. The CDR3 DNA reads as TGTGCCAGCGATAACCCACGGGGGCGGGGGCCGGATGAGCAGTTCTTC.

The gene calls are TRBV28 and TRBJ2-7; 7 nucleotides align to TRBD2. The CDR3 is 14 residues long. Losses at the gene ends were 6 bases for V and 4 bases for J; bases not matched to a gene: 9. Germline values: CDR1 MDHEN, CDR2 SYDVKM. The DNA of the CDR3 is TGTGCCAGCAGGTTCTCGGGAGGCCTATACGAGCAGTACTTC. Translation gives CASRFSGGLYEQYF.

The chain recombines TRBV29-1 with TRBJ1-1; 7 bases map to TRBD1. Germline V gene data show CDR1 as SQVTM and CDR2 as ANQGSEA. This CDR3 spans 14 amino acids. Germline trimming cut 5 bases from V and 0 bases from J; bases unmatched to any gene: 6. CDR3 coding DNA: TGCAGCGTTCACAGGGGCATCATGAACACTGAAGCTTTCTTT. The encoded protein is CSVHRGIMNTEAFF.